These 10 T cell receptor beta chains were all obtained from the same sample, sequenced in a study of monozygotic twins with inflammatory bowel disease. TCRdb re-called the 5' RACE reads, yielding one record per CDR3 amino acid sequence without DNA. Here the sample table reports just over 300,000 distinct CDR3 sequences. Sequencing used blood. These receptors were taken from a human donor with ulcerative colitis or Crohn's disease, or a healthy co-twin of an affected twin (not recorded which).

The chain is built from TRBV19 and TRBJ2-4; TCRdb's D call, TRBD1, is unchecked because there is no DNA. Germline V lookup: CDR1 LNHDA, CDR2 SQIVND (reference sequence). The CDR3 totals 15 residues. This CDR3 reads CASSNRDRVMDIQYF.

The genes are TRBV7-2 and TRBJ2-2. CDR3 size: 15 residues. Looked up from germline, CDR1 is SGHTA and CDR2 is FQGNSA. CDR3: CASSLGSGNTGELFF.

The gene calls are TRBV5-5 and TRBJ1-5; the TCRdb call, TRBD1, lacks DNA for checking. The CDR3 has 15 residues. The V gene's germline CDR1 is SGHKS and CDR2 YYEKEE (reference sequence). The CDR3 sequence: CASSRTGLGNQPQHF.

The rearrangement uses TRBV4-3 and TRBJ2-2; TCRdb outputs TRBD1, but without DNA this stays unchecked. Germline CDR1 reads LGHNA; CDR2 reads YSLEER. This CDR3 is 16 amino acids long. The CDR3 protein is CASSQMDRKYTGELFF.

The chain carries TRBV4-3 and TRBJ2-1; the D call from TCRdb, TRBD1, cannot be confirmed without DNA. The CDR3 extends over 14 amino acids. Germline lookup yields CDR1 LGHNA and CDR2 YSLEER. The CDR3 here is CASSQESVPDAPFF.

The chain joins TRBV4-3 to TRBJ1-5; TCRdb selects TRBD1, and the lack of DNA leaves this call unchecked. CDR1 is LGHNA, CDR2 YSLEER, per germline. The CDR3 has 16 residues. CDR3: CASSQESSGGYQPQHF.

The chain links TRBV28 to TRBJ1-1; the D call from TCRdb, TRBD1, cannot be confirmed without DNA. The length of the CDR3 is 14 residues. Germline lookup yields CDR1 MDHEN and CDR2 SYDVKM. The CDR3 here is CASRQTGGLTEAFF.

The CDR3 here is CASSPTGPANTGELFF. The V and J genes are TRBV7-7 and TRBJ2-2; TCRdb selects TRBD1, and the lack of DNA leaves this call unchecked. This CDR3 has 16 residues. The germline V gene encodes CDR1 SSHAT and CDR2 FNYEAQ (reference sequence).

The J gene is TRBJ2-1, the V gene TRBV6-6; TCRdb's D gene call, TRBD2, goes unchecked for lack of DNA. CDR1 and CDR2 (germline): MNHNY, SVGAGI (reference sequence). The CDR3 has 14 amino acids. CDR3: CASKRGRAENEQFF.

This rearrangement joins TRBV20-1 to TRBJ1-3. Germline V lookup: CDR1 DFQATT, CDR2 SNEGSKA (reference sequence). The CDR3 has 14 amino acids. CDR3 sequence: CSASGLGSGNTIYF.